This T cell receptor (beta chain) was identified in a study of blood T cell repertoires in COVID-19. Study-level background: Samples taken during acute and convalescent COVID-19 were collected in the United States, Italy and Spain. From T cells, B-cell-depleted T cells, or PBMCs came the material, which was cDNA or gDNA.

In the original analysis: By means of reference gene primer amplification, nucleated cell counts were estimated. Only in-frame clones appear in the TCRdb table, and some are missing; sequencing was by immunoSEQ multiplex PCR. V and J calls and clone size come straight from that table; D and trimming were deduced from the DNA. Of 100,000 to 110,000 clones detected, 80% appear once; the ten largest clones hold around a third. With V trimmed by 8 bases and J by 7 bases, 5 bases remained unmatched. The V gene's germline CDR1 is SGHTA and CDR2 FQGTGA. The CDR3 runs to 13 residues. This chain connects TRBV7-3 to TRBJ2-1; TRBD2 agrees at 10 bases. Specimen: peripheral blood. The receptor was derived from a man aged 65-85 years with active or convalescent COVID-19. In DNA, the CDR3 is TGTGCCAGCTCCCTAGCGGGAGTGAATGAGCAGTTCTTC. Translated, it gives CASSLAGVNEQFF.